The 4 T cell receptor beta chains reported below all come from one sample, sequenced in a study of T cell repertoires in aging, cancer and after chemotherapy. Multiplex touch-down PCR with TRB-A/B primers amplified rearranged V-D-J TRB sequences. MiXCR, applied by TCRdb to the multiplex PCR reads, yields one record per CDR3 protein. The table has over a thousand distinct CDR3 sequences, under 80% seen once. The template was genomic DNA from peripheral blood, not RNA. What was sequenced was blood. The receptors come from a human donor with a blood cancer.

DNA for the CDR3: TGTGCCAGCAGTTTATCTCAGGGGTCGAACACCGGGGAGCTGTTTTTT. This codes for CASSLSQGSNTGELFF. This chain connects TRBV5-4 to TRBJ2-2; TRBD1 is a possible D gene (6 bases). The CDR3 is 16 residues long. V was pared by 5 bases and J by 0 bases, with 14 bases between. The germline V gene has CDR1 SGHNT and CDR2 YYREEE (reference sequence). Using reference TRBV5-4 and TRBJ2-2 for the parts outside the CDR3, the full variable domain is ETGVTQSPTHLIKTRGQQVTLRCSSQSGHNTVSWYQQALGQGPQFIFQYYREEENGRGNFPPRFSGLQFPNYSSELNVNALELDDSALYLCASSLSQGSNTGELFFGEGSRLTVL.

This clonotype was counted only a few times. This chain connects TRBV19 to TRBJ1-2; D remains ambiguous. CDR3 length: 14 residues. V was pared by 4 bases and J by 1 base, with 10 bases between. CDR1 and CDR2 from the germline V gene are LNHDA and SQIVND (reference sequence). Written as DNA, the CDR3 is TGTGCCAGTAGTAGCGGAAAATATAACTATGGCTACACCTTC. Translated: CASSSGKYNYGYTF.

The V gene is TRBV29-1, the J gene TRBJ2-5; a weak D match, TRBD2 (5 bases). Trimming removed 7 bases at V and 2 bases at J, with 14 bases between. The germline CDR1 and CDR2 sequences are SQVTM and ANQGSEA. The CDR3 consists of 13 residues. CDR3 sequence: CSAARGPQETQYF. The CDR3 nucleotides read TGCAGCGCTGCTCGAGGGCCACAAGAGACCCAGTACTTC.

In its sample, this clonotype was seen a few times. The chain links TRBV12-3 or TRBV12-4 to TRBJ2-3; D may correspond to TRBD1 or TRBD2 (6 bases each). V lost 4 bases to trimming and J lost 4 bases, with 18 bases between them. This CDR3 contains 16 residues. The DNA of the CDR3 is TGTGCCAGCAGTTATTTCTCGGGGGCCGGGGCAGATACGCAGTATTTT. Amino acids: CASSYFSGAGADTQYF.